This T cell receptor beta chain is from a study of cytomegalovirus exposure and HLA in healthy donors. General study results and limits: Previously analyzed data showed that most TCR beta V segments were productive at a frequency of about 90% or about 30%. A later analysis linked a missense DCLRE1C variant to TCR beta V- and J-gene trimming. The classifier was said to identify cytomegalovirus status with high specificity and sensitivity.

Germline loops: CDR1 SGHNT, CDR2 YYREEE (reference sequence). This CDR3 has 11 amino acids. V lost 4 bases to trimming and J lost 8 bases, with 7 bases between them. A multiplex PCR was run with 60 Vbeta primers and 13 Jbeta primers. Data came from immunoSEQ multiplex PCR; TCRdb stores just in-frame clones and leaves some out. The sample holds approximately 110,000 clones, approximately 79% seen once. About this clone: Its antigen is not known.

The chain combines TRBV5-4 with TRBJ2-1; D is perhaps TRBD1 (5 bases). This receptor was taken from a middle-aged woman in good health and CMV-seronegative. The sequenced material came from PBMCs. CDR3 loop: CASSATDEQFF. The CDR3 region has the DNA TGTGCCAGCAGCGCGACAGATGAGCAGTTCTTC.